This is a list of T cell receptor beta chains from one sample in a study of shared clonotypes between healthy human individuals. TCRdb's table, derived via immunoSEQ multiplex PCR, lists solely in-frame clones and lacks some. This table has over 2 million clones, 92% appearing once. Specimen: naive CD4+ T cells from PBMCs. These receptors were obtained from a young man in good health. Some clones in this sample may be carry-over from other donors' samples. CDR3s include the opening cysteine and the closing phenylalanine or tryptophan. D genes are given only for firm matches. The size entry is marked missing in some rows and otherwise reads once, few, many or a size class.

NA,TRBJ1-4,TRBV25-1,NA,CASSEFQGLDEKLFF,TGTGCCAGCAGTGAATTTCAGGGGCTGGATGAAAAACTGTTTTTT
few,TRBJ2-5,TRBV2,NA,CASTPEGWETQYF,TGTGCCAGCACCCCAGAGGGGTGGGAGACCCAGTACTTC
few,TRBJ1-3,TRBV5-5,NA,CASSTQSLSGNTIYF,TGTGCCAGCAGCACCCAGTCCCTCTCTGGAAACACCATATATTTT
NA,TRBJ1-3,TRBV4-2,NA,CASSQDTGSGNTIYF,TGTGCCAGCAGCCAAGATACGGGCTCTGGAAACACCATATATTTT
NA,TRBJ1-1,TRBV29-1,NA,CIAMNTEAFF,TGCATTGCGATGAACACTGAAGCTTTCTTT
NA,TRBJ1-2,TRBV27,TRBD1,CASSLFMDQGAGYTF,TGTGCCAGCAGTTTATTCATGGACCAGGGGGCCGGCTACACCTTC
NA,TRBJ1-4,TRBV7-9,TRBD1,CASSLGTGREKLFF,TGTGCCAGCAGCCTCGGGACAGGGAGAGAAAAACTGTTTTTT
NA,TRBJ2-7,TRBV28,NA,CASSLYLQAAYEQYF,TGTGCCAGCAGTTTATATCTACAGGCCGCCTACGAGCAGTACTTC
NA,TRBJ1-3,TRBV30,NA,CAWTDGIGNTIYF,TGTGCCTGGACGGACGGCATTGGGAACACCATATATTTT
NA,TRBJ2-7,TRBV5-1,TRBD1,CASSPAGTGTYEQYF,TGCGCCAGCAGCCCCGCCGGGACAGGGACCTACGAGCAGTACTTC
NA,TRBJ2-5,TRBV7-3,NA,CASSPRQQETQYF,TGTGCCAGCAGCCCAAGACAGCAAGAGACCCAGTACTTC
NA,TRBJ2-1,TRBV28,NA,CASSETSSSYNEQFF,TGTGCCAGCAGCGAGACTAGTAGCTCCTACAATGAGCAGTTCTTC
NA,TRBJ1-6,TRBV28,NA,CATVTRPLNSPLHF,TGTGCCACCGTCACCAGGCCCCTTAATTCACCCCTCCACTTT
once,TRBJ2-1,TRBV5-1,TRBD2,CASSGLAGGVEQFF,TGCGCCAGCAGCGGACTAGCGGGAGGGGTTGAGCAGTTCTTC
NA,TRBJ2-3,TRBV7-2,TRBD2,CASSWRDGGTDTQYF,TGTGCCAGCAGCTGGAGGGACGGGGGGACAGATACGCAGTATTTT
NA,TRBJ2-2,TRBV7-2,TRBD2,CASSPSRRELTGELFF,TGTGCCAGCAGCCCAAGTAGGCGGGAGCTCACCGGGGAGCTGTTTTTT
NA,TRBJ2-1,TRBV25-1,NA,CASSESGEQFF,TGTGCCAGCAGTGAGTCGGGTGAGCAGTTCTTC
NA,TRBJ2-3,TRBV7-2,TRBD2,CASSLAAGGRGTDTQYF,TGTGCCAGCAGCTTAGCAGCGGGAGGGCGGGGCACAGATACGCAGTATTTT
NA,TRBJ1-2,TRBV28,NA,CASSLFGNYGYTF,TGTGCCAGCAGTTTATTTGGGAACTATGGCTACACCTTC
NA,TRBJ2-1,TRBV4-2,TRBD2,CASSQGGRGNEQFF,TGTGCCAGCAGCCAAGGCGGGAGGGGTAATGAGCAGTTCTTC
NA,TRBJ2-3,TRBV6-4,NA,CASSLGSTDTQYF,TGTGCCAGCAGCCTGGGGAGCACAGATACGCAGTATTTT
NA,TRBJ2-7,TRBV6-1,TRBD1,CASSEGQGVEQYF,TGTGCCAGCAGTGAAGGTCAGGGGGTCGAGCAGTACTTC
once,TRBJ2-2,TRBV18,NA,CASSATANTGELFF,TGTGCCAGCTCCGCCACAGCGAACACCGGGGAGCTGTTTTTT
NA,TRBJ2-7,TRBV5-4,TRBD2,CASSPNSGVGEQYF,TGTGCCAGCAGCCCGAATAGCGGGGTGGGCGAGCAGTACTTC
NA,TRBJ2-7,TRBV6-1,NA,CASSEWVVYF,TGTGCCAGCAGTGAATGGGTCGTGTACTTC
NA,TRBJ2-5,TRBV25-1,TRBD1,CASSENRGRETQYF,TGTGCCAGCAGTGAAAACAGGGGACGGGAGACCCAGTACTTC
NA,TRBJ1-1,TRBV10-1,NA,CASSGPGGTEAFF,TGCGCCAGCAGCGGGCCCGGGGGGACTGAAGCTTTCTTT
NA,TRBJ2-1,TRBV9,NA,CASSPRGGSSYNEQFF,TGTGCCAGCAGCCCCCGGGGAGGCAGCTCCTACAATGAGCAGTTCTTC
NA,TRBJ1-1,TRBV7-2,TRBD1,CASSSYRQGGSTFF,TGTGCCAGCAGTTCCTACCGACAGGGGGGATCGACTTTCTTT
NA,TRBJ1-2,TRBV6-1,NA,CASTLDWGDYGYTF,TGTGCCAGCACCTTGGACTGGGGGGACTATGGCTACACCTTC
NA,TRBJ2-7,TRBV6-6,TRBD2,CASSRTSGSYEQYF,TGTGCCAGCAGCCGGACTAGCGGGAGCTACGAGCAGTACTTC
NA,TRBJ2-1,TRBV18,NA,CASSPRGSYNEQFF,TGTGCCAGCTCACCCAGGGGTTCCTACAATGAGCAGTTCTTC
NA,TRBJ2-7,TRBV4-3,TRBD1,CASSLDRAYEQYF,TGCGCCAGCAGCCTGGACAGGGCCTACGAGCAGTACTTC
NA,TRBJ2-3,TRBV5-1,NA,CASSSGASGTDTQYF,TGCGCCAGCAGCTCAGGGGCGTCGGGCACAGATACGCAGTATTTT
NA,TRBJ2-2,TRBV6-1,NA,CASSEAGRRTGELFF,TGTGCCAGCAGTGAAGCGGGGAGGCGCACCGGGGAGCTGTTTTTT
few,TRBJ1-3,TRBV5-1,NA,CASSITGGSGNTIYF,TGCGCCAGCAGCATCACGGGGGGATCTGGAAACACCATATATTTT
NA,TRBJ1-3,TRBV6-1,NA,CASSEAPTSGNTIYF,TGTGCCAGCAGTGAAGCGCCCACCTCTGGAAACACCATATATTTT
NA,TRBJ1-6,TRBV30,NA,CAWSVGRVVTGQDSPLHF,TGTGCCTGGAGTGTAGGACGAGTGGTCACAGGGCAGGATTCACCCCTCCACTTT
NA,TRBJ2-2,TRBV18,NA,CASSPIQPTGEGTGELFF,TGTGCCAGCTCACCGATACAGCCGACAGGGGAGGGCACCGGGGAGCTGTTTTTT
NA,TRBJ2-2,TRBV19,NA,CASSIDGEEPGELFF,TGTGCCAGTAGTATAGATGGCGAAGAACCCGGGGAGCTGTTTTTT
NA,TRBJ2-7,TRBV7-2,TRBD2,CASDWAGGPNYEQYF,TGTGCCAGTGACTGGGCGGGAGGACCAAACTACGAGCAGTACTTC
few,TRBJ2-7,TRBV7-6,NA,CASSLETGSSYEQYF,TGTGCCAGCAGCTTAGAAACCGGGTCCTCCTACGAGCAGTACTTC
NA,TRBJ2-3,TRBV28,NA,CASSLGGRSDTQYF,TGTGCCAGCAGTTTGGGCGGGCGTTCGGATACGCAGTATTTT
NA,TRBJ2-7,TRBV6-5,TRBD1,CASSLDRGGDEQYF,TGTGCCAGCAGTTTAGACAGGGGTGGCGACGAGCAGTACTTC
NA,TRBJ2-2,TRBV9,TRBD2,CASSVDLGGTGELFF,TGTGCCAGCAGCGTAGATTTGGGAGGGACCGGGGAGCTGTTTTTT
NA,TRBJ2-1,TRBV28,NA,CASSSGGQGYNEQFF,TGTGCCAGCAGTTCTGGGGGGCAAGGATACAATGAGCAGTTCTTC
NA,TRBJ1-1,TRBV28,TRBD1,CASNLGVPGQGGWQAFF,TGTGCCAGCAACCTGGGCGTACCGGGACAGGGGGGTTGGCAAGCTTTCTTT
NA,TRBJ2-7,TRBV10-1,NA,CATAAGPYEQYF,TGCGCCACCGCAGCTGGACCCTACGAGCAGTACTTC
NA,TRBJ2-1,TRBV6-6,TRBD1,CASSYPGQGSYNEQFF,TGTGCCAGCAGTTACCCTGGACAGGGTTCCTACAATGAGCAGTTCTTC
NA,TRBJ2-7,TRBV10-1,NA,CALQSPYEQYF,TGCGCCCTACAGAGTCCCTACGAGCAGTACTTC